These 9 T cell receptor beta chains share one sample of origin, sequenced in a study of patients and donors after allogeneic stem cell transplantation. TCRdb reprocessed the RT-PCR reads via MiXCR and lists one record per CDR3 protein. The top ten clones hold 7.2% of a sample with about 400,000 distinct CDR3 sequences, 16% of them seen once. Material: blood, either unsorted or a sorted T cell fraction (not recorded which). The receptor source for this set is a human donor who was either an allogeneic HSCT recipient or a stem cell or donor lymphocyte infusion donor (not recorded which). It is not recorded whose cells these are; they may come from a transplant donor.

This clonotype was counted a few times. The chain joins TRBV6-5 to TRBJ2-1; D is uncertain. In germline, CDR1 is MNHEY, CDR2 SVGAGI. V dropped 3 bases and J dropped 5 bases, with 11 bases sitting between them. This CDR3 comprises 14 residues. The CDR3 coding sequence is TGTGCCAGCAGTTATGGCCCCCACAACAATGAGCAGTTCTTC. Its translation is CASSYGPHNNEQFF.

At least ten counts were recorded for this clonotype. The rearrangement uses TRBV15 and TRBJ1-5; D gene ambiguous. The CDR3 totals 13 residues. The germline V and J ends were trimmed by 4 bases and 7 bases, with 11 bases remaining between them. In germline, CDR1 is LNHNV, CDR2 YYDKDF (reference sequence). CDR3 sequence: CATSTGKSQPQHF. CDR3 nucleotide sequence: TGTGCCACCAGCACCGGGAAGAGCCAGCCCCAGCATTTT.

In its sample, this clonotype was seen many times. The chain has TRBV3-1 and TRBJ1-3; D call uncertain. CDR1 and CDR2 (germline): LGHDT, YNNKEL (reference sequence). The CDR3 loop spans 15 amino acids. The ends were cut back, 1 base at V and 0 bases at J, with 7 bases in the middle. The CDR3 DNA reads TGTGCCAGCAGCCAAGGGGCGTTCTCTGGAAACACCATATATTTT. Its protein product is CASSQGAFSGNTIYF.

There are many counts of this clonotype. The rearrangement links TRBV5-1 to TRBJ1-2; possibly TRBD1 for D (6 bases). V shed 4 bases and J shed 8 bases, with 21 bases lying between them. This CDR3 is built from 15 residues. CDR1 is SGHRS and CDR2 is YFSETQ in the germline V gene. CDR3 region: CASSPRGNGNKGYTF. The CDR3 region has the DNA TGCGCCAGCAGCCCCAGGGGCAACGGAAACAAGGGCTACACCTTC.

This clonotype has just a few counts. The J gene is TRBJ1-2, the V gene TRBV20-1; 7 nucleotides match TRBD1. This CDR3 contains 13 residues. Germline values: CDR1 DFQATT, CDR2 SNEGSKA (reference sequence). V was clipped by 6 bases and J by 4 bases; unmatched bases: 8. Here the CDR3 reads CSAQDRDTYGYTF. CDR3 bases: TGCAGTGCGCAAGACAGGGATACCTATGGCTACACCTTC.

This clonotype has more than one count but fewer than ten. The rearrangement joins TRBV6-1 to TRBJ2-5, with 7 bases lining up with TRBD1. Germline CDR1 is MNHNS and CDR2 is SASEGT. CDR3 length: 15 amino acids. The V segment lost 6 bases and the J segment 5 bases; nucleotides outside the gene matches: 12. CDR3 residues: CASRRTGFLGETQYF. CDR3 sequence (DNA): TGTGCCAGCAGGAGGACAGGCTTTCTCGGGGAGACCCAGTACTTC.

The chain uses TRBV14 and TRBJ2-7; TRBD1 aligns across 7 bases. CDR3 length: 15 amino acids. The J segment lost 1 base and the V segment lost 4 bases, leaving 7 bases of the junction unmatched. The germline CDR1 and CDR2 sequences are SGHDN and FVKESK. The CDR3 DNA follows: TGTGCCAGCAGCCGAACAGGGGCTCCTTCCTACGAGCAGTACTTC. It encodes CASSRTGAPSYEQYF.

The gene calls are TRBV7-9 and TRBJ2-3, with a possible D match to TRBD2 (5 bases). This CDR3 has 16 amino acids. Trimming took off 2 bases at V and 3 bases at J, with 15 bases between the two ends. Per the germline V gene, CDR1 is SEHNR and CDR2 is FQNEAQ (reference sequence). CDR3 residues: CASSLKVSPGTDTQYF. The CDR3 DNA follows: TGTGCCAGCAGCTTAAAAGTCTCCCCGGGAACAGATACGCAGTATTTT. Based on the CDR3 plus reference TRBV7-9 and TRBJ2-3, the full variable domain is DTGVSQNPRHKITKRGQNVTFRCDPISEHNRLYWYRQTLGQGPEFLTYFQNEAQLEKSRLLSDRFSAERPKGSFSTLEIQRTEQGDSAMYLCASSLKVSPGTDTQYFGPGTRLTVL.

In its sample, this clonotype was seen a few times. The CDR3 bases are TGCGCCAGCAGCCAATTCCAACAGGGATTAGGTGAAGCTTTCTTT. Its protein product is CASSQFQQGLGEAFF. The V and J genes are TRBV4-1 and TRBJ1-1; D might be TRBD1 (6 bases). Trimming left V 2 bases short and J 7 bases short, with 17 bases between. The germline V gene encodes CDR1 MGHRA and CDR2 YSYEKL. This CDR3 is 15 amino acids long.